Listed below are T cell receptor beta chains from one sample, sequenced in a study of blood T cells in healthy people across ages. Using its own MiXCR run on the 5' RACE reads, TCRdb lists one record per CDR3 protein. The sample shows 730,000 or so distinct CDR3 sequences, 40% to 45% of them seen only once. Sequences were obtained from blood. Source of these receptors: a man older than 75 in good health. Each CDR3 is given with its conserved first and last residue. Each record gives: J gene, CDR3 length, V gene, CDR3 protein.

J gene: TRBJ1-2
CDR3 length: 15
V gene: TRBV6-2/TRBV6-3
CDR3 protein: CASSSGQGRNYGYTF

J gene: TRBJ2-5
CDR3 length: 15
V gene: TRBV5-1
CDR3 protein: CASSLAGKTQETQYF

J gene: TRBJ2-7
CDR3 length: 18
V gene: TRBV7-2
CDR3 protein: CASSSHPIQGTRRNEQYF

J gene: TRBJ2-7
CDR3 length: 17
V gene: TRBV3-1
CDR3 protein: CASSPFGGEVVYSEQYF

J gene: -
CDR3 length: 18
V gene: TRBV5-1
CDR3 protein: CASSLSSSGSNVHYEQYF

J gene: TRBJ2-2
CDR3 length: 13
V gene: TRBV20-1
CDR3 protein: CSALQGGIGELFF

J gene: TRBJ2-7
CDR3 length: 16
V gene: TRBV4-2
CDR3 protein: CASSQATRADPYEQYF

J gene: TRBJ2-1
CDR3 length: 15
V gene: TRBV7-3
CDR3 protein: CASSLSLGDVGEQFF

J gene: -
CDR3 length: 14
V gene: TRBV29-1
CDR3 protein: CSVGGGRDEETQYF

J gene: TRBJ2-7
CDR3 length: 10
V gene: TRBV29-1
CDR3 protein: CSVRDSEQYF

J gene: TRBJ1-5
CDR3 length: 14
V gene: TRBV27
CDR3 protein: CASRGREFAQPQHF

J gene: TRBJ1-2
CDR3 length: 13
V gene: TRBV12-3/TRBV12-4
CDR3 protein: CASSTQGGYGYTF

J gene: TRBJ2-7
CDR3 length: 13
V gene: TRBV6-2/TRBV6-3
CDR3 protein: CASNAGDSYEQYF

J gene: TRBJ2-6
CDR3 length: 21
V gene: TRBV6-2/TRBV6-3
CDR3 protein: CASSYSARAGGLSSGANVLTF

J gene: TRBJ1-1
CDR3 length: 15
V gene: TRBV29-1
CDR3 protein: CSVAPREGKFTEAFF

J gene: TRBJ1-1
CDR3 length: 16
V gene: TRBV3-1
CDR3 protein: CASSQAVRPGNTEAFF

J gene: TRBJ2-5
CDR3 length: 15
V gene: TRBV7-2
CDR3 protein: CASSYDDRGPGTQYF

J gene: TRBJ1-6
CDR3 length: 15
V gene: TRBV7-8
CDR3 protein: CASSPRQGGNSPLHF

J gene: TRBJ1-6
CDR3 length: 13
V gene: TRBV12-3/TRBV12-4
CDR3 protein: CASSLRADSPLHF

J gene: TRBJ1-5
CDR3 length: 12
V gene: TRBV29-1
CDR3 protein: CSAATGDQPQHF

J gene: TRBJ2-2
CDR3 length: 15
V gene: TRBV28
CDR3 protein: CASSSGDYLTGELFF

J gene: TRBJ2-2
CDR3 length: 16
V gene: TRBV7-8
CDR3 protein: CASSSQTGANTGELFF

J gene: TRBJ1-4
CDR3 length: 16
V gene: TRBV5-6
CDR3 protein: CASSLYGQTTNEKLFF

J gene: TRBJ2-2
CDR3 length: 14
V gene: TRBV30
CDR3 protein: CAWSTGRTTGELFF

J gene: TRBJ2-7
CDR3 length: 16
V gene: TRBV20-1
CDR3 protein: CSARAPGTGRSYEQYF

J gene: TRBJ2-2
CDR3 length: 14
V gene: TRBV20-1
CDR3 protein: CSATGRSNTGELFF

J gene: TRBJ2-5
CDR3 length: 14
V gene: TRBV7-2
CDR3 protein: CASSSLKGTETQYF

J gene: TRBJ1-4
CDR3 length: 17
V gene: TRBV4-2
CDR3 protein: CASSQIREGRAHEKLFF

J gene: TRBJ2-5
CDR3 length: 16
V gene: TRBV20-1
CDR3 protein: CSAIKAGTSGGETQYF

J gene: TRBJ1-2
CDR3 length: 15
V gene: TRBV7-2
CDR3 protein: CASSLRDPLTYGYTF

J gene: TRBJ2-1
CDR3 length: 13
V gene: TRBV7-8
CDR3 protein: CASSFMQLNEQFF

J gene: TRBJ2-7
CDR3 length: 15
V gene: TRBV28
CDR3 protein: CASSSLGQGGYEQYF

J gene: TRBJ2-7
CDR3 length: 15
V gene: TRBV4-2
CDR3 protein: CASSQEWQNAYEQYF

J gene: TRBJ2-3
CDR3 length: 13
V gene: TRBV27
CDR3 protein: CASSLTQADTQYF

J gene: TRBJ2-7
CDR3 length: 18
V gene: TRBV7-2
CDR3 protein: CASSLTPPGQGASYEQYF

J gene: TRBJ1-5
CDR3 length: 15
V gene: TRBV3-1
CDR3 protein: CASSLGEGSNQPQHF

J gene: TRBJ1-1
CDR3 length: 14
V gene: TRBV5-1
CDR3 protein: CASSKWTAGSEAFF

J gene: TRBJ2-1
CDR3 length: 16
V gene: TRBV5-4
CDR3 protein: CASSSPLGGGKVEQFF

J gene: TRBJ2-5
CDR3 length: 16
V gene: TRBV5-1
CDR3 protein: CASSLFLAGGQETQYF